These 28 T cell receptor beta chains came from one sample sequenced in a study of CD8+CD57+ T cells in acquired aplastic anemia. The template for TCR beta VDJ and CDR3 sequence profiling was genomic DNA. One entry per CDR3 protein results from TCRdb running MiXCR on the reads. The table shows around 430,000 distinct CDR3 sequences, with roughly 34% occurring only once. Patients picked for sequencing had shown CD8+CD57+ cell expansion detected by flow cytometry. Sequenced: sorted CD4+, CD8+, or CD8+CD57+ T cells (not recorded which) from PBMCs. These receptors all come from a human donor with aplastic anemia.

There are many counts of this clonotype. The chain uses TRBV7-2 and TRBJ2-7, with a possible D match to TRBD1 (5 bases). Trimming removed 0 bases from V and 4 bases from J, with 10 bases in between. The CDR3 runs 14 residues. Per germline, CDR1 SGHTA and CDR2 FQGNSA. The CDR3 DNA follows: TGTGCCAGCAGCTTAGCCGCAGGGTTGTACGAGCAGTACTTC. Translated, it gives CASSLAAGLYEQYF. Full variable domain (rest looked up from reference TRBV7-2 and TRBJ2-7): GAGVSQSPSNKVTEKGKDVELRCDPISGHTALYWYRQSLGQGLEFLIYFQGNSAPDKSGLPSDRFSAERTGGSVSTLTIQRTQQEDSAVYLCASSLAAGLYEQYFGPGTRLTVT.

This clonotype was recorded at least ten times. The chain carries TRBV5-8 and TRBJ1-2; D possibly corresponds to TRBD1 (6 bases). V lost 3 bases and J 5 bases, leaving 11 bases between the germline ends. CDR1 and CDR2 (germline): SGHTS, YDEGEE. The CDR3 is 13 residues long. The CDR3 DNA is TGTGCCAGCAGCTCAGGACAGCGATATGGCTACACCTTC. Translation: CASSSGQRYGYTF.

As regards this clonotype: A much larger clone lies a single base off, so this may be a read error. This chain connects TRBV7-8 to TRBJ2-1; TRBD2 might be the D (6 bases). The germline gives CDR1 SGHVS, CDR2 FQNEAQ. With 4 bases removed from V and 9 bases from J, the gap between germline ends came to 13 bases. This CDR3 is 13 amino acids long. The CDR3 is CASSYGRGGEQFF. CDR3 nucleotides: TGTGCCAGCAGCTACGGACGGGGAGGTGAGCAGTTCTTC. The whole variable domain, remainder taken from reference TRBV7-8 and TRBJ2-1, is GAGVSQSPRYKVAKRGQDVALRCDPISGHVSLFWYQQALGQGPEFLTYFQNEAQLDKSGLPSDRFFAERPEGSVSTLKIQRTQQEDSAVYLCASSYGRGGEQFFGPGTRLTVL.

The chain uses TRBV9 and TRBJ1-2; a weak D match, TRBD1 (5 bases). Germline V gene sequence: CDR1 SGDLS, CDR2 YYNGEE. There are 14 residues in the CDR3. Trimming pared 2 bases from V and 1 base from J, leaving 9 bases between. CDR3 in amino acids: CASSVNGGNYGYTF. The CDR3 bases are TGTGCCAGCAGCGTTAACGGGGGTAACTATGGCTACACCTTC. The full variable domain, in which reference TRBV9 and TRBJ1-2 provide the parts outside the CDR3, is DSGVTQTPKHLITATGQRVTLRCSPRSGDLSVYWYQQSLDQGLQFLIQYYNGEERAKGNILERFSAQQFPDLHSELNLSSLELGDSALYFCASSVNGGNYGYTFGSGTRLTVV.

This clonotype appeared many times. This rearrangement joins TRBV5-5 to TRBJ1-2; D is uncertain. Germline-derived CDR1 and CDR2 are SGHKS and YYEKEE (reference sequence). This CDR3 region has 12 residues. V lost 10 bases and J 7 bases, leaving 17 bases between the germline ends. The CDR3 spells CASASDFTGYTF. In DNA form, the CDR3 reads TGTGCCTCCGCATCGGACTTCACTGGCTACACCTTC.

The genes are TRBV7-2 and TRBJ1-1; tentatively, D is TRBD1 (5 bases). The CDR3 has 15 residues. Germline CDR1 is SGHTA and CDR2 is FQGNSA. Trimming shortened V by 1 base and J by 1 base, and 10 bases separated the two germline ends. DNA of the CDR3: TGTGCCAGCAGCTTAGTTTCTGGACAGAACACTGAAGCTTTCTTT. Its translation is CASSLVSGQNTEAFF.

This chain's CDR3 is CASSLAQASETQYF. The CDR3 DNA reads as TGTGCCAGCAGCTTAGCCCAGGCTAGCGAGACCCAGTACTTC. V and J are TRBV7-9 and TRBJ2-5; a weak D match, TRBD2 (5 bases). The length of the CDR3 is 14 residues. The V gene's germline CDR1 is SEHNR and CDR2 FQNEAQ (reference sequence). Trimming shortened V by 0 bases and J by 5 bases, and 10 bases separated the two germline ends. Combining the CDR3 with reference TRBV7-9 and TRBJ2-5 gives the whole variable domain DTGVSQNPRHKITKRGQNVTFRCDPISEHNRLYWYRQTLGQGPEFLTYFQNEAQLEKSRLLSDRFSAERPKGSFSTLEIQRTEQGDSAMYLCASSLAQASETQYFGPGTRLLVL.

This clonotype was recorded many times. The rearrangement joins TRBV7-2 to TRBJ1-6, with no clear D. CDR3 length: 14 residues. Trimming took 3 bases from V and 8 from J, leaving 11 bases between them. CDR1 SGHTA and CDR2 FQGNSA come from the germline V gene. Written as DNA, the CDR3 is TGTGCCAGCAGCTTTGGACGGCCGGATTCACCCCTCCACTTT. As protein: CASSFGRPDSPLHF.

This clonotype occurred many times. The chain links TRBV20-1 to TRBJ1-2, with 7 bases aligning to TRBD1. The germline gives CDR1 DFQATT, CDR2 SNEGSKA (reference sequence). This CDR3 has 13 residues. With V trimmed by 1 base and J by 4 bases, 3 bases remained unmatched. CDR3 region: CSARVRDSYGYTF. Here the CDR3 DNA reads TGCAGTGCTAGAGTCAGGGACAGCTATGGCTACACCTTC.

V usage is TRBV6-1 and J usage is TRBJ1-2; 12 bases map to TRBD1. V lost 3 bases to trimming and J lost 12 bases; unmatched junction nucleotides: 2. This CDR3 is built from 12 residues. Germline loops: CDR1 MNHNS, CDR2 SASEGT. The CDR3 loop reads CASSEGTGGDTF. The CDR3 DNA is TGTGCCAGCAGTGAGGGGACAGGGGGCGACACCTTC.

This clonotype appeared once. This chain connects TRBV2 to TRBJ2-1; D might be TRBD2 (7 bases). The V gene's germline CDR1 is SNHLY and CDR2 FYNNEI. V lost 4 bases and J 6 bases, leaving 16 bases between the germline ends. This CDR3 comprises 15 residues. The DNA for the CDR3 is TGTGCCAGCAGTGCTAGTTTCGGGGGGCCCAATGAGCAGTTCTTC. It translates to CASSASFGGPNEQFF.

The V gene is TRBV24-1, the J gene TRBJ1-5, with unresolved D. Germline assignment: CDR1 KGHDR and CDR2 SFDVKD. V was pared by 6 bases and J by 4 bases, with 9 bases between. CDR3 length: 13 residues. This CDR3 is CATSLLGNQPQHF. Written as DNA, the CDR3 is TGTGCCACCAGTTTACTAGGGAATCAGCCCCAGCATTTT.

The chain links TRBV2 to TRBJ1-6, with 9 nucleotides matching TRBD1. Germline V gene lookup returns CDR1 SNHLY and CDR2 FYNNEI. The V segment lost 4 bases and the J segment 9 bases; nucleotides outside the gene matches: 10. The CDR3 is made up of 16 amino acids. CDR3 loop: CASSAPGQGAGSPLHF. CDR3 nucleotide sequence: TGTGCCAGCAGTGCCCCGGGACAGGGAGCAGGTTCACCCCTCCACTTT.

J is TRBJ1-5 and V is TRBV6-1; D is unclear. The CDR3 covers 17 residues. V shed 0 bases and J shed 3 bases, with 15 bases lying between them. CDR1 is MNHNS, CDR2 SASEGT, per germline. The CDR3 DNA sequence: TGTGCCAGCAGTGAAGCGGTTACCCGGGTGGCCAATCAGCCCCAGCATTTT. It translates to CASSEAVTRVANQPQHF.

Here the CDR3 reads CASSLAMQGRSTGELFF. The CDR3 region has the DNA TGTGCCAGCAGCTTAGCTATGCAGGGGCGATCCACCGGGGAGCTGTTTTTT. The rearrangement uses TRBV11-1 and TRBJ2-2; TRBD1 might be the D (6 bases). Germline V gene lookup returns CDR1 SGHAT and CDR2 FQDESV (reference sequence). Trimming stripped 0 bases from V and 4 bases from J, with 15 bases between. The CDR3 length is 17 residues.

The chain joins TRBV20-1 to TRBJ2-7, with D unclear. Germline CDR1 is DFQATT and CDR2 is SNEGSKA (reference sequence). Trimming took off 3 bases at V and 2 bases at J, with 8 bases between the two ends. CDR3 length: 12 amino acids. The CDR3 coding sequence is TGCAGTGCTAGTACTTCAACCTACGAGCAGTACTTC. Residues: CSASTSTYEQYF.

This chain links TRBV30 with TRBJ1-2; no clear D. V was shortened by 3 bases and J by 4 bases, with 9 bases between the two germline ends. The CDR3 consists of 12 residues. Germline V gene lookup returns CDR1 GTSNPN and CDR2 SVGIG (reference sequence). CDR3 in DNA: TGTGCCTGGAGAGCGCGGCCCTATGGCTACACCTTC. This sequence encodes CAWRARPYGYTF.

Comment on this clonotype: This may arise from a read error, as a much more abundant clone is one base away. CDR3: CASTEGAGNTVYF. The CDR3 bases are TGTGCCAGTACGGAAGGGGCTGGAAACACCGTATATTTT. The gene calls are TRBV19 and TRBJ1-3; the D gene is possibly TRBD1 (5 bases). This CDR3 contains 13 residues. Per the germline V gene, CDR1 is LNHDA and CDR2 is SQIVND (reference sequence).

This clonotype was seen repeatedly, ten times or more. J is TRBJ2-2 and V is TRBV14; D not resolved. Germline V gene data show CDR1 as SGHDN and CDR2 as FVKESK. V lost 1 base and J lost 6, with 6 bases in between. The CDR3 totals 13 residues. The CDR3 spells CASSQVQSGELFF. The CDR3 DNA sequence: TGTGCCAGCAGCCAAGTACAGTCCGGGGAGCTGTTTTTT.

This clonotype was seen repeatedly, ten times or more. The rearrangement uses TRBV20-1 and TRBJ1-5, with D possibly being TRBD1 (6 bases). Germline values: CDR1 DFQATT, CDR2 SNEGSKA (reference sequence). V lost 4 bases to trimming and J lost 2 bases, with 12 bases between them. The CDR3 has 14 amino acids. DNA for the CDR3: TGCAGTGCTACCGAGAACAGGGGCAATCAGCCCCAGCATTTT. Translation gives CSATENRGNQPQHF.

This clonotype has a count of ten or more. The V call is TRBV24-1, the J call TRBJ1-2; D call uncertain. The CDR3 covers 14 residues. V lost 8 bases, J lost 0 bases, and 12 bases lay in between. From germline, CDR1 is KGHDR and CDR2 SFDVKD. CDR3 in amino acids: CATTKVNSNYGYTF. CDR3 nucleotides: TGTGCCACCACCAAGGTAAACTCTAACTATGGCTACACCTTC.

The chain links TRBV5-5 to TRBJ1-1, with D perhaps matching TRBD1 (5 bases). The V end was cut by 4 bases, the J end by 5 bases, with 18 bases between. From germline, CDR1 is SGHKS and CDR2 YYEKEE (reference sequence). The CDR3 spans 15 residues. CDR3 protein: CASSVSVRELTEAFF. The CDR3 bases are TGTGCCAGCAGCGTATCTGTCAGGGAATTGACTGAAGCTTTCTTT.

This CDR3 is CASSIGQVGDSPLHF. CDR3 sequence (DNA): TGTGCCAGCAGCATAGGACAGGTTGGGGATTCACCCCTCCACTTT. This chain uses TRBV7-6 with TRBJ1-6; 7 bases map to TRBD1. This CDR3 is built from 15 residues. V dropped 5 bases and J dropped 8; count of bases not matched to a gene: 9. CDR1 SGHVS and CDR2 FNYEAQ come from the germline V gene.

The V call is TRBV9, the J call TRBJ2-3; maybe TRBD1 (5 bases). The CDR3 loop spans 15 amino acids. V was cut by 3 bases and J by 6 bases, with 17 bases left in between. The germline V gene has CDR1 SGDLS and CDR2 YYNGEE. The CDR3 coding sequence is TGTGCCAGCAGCGCGTACCCCAGGGATACGGATACGCAGTATTTT. This sequence encodes CASSAYPRDTDTQYF.

This clonotype was observed a few times. CDR3 nucleotides: TGTGCCAGCAGCTTAGTATCAGGGACAGGGGGGACTGAAGCTTTCTTT. As protein: CASSLVSGTGGTEAFF. The chain joins TRBV11-2 to TRBJ1-1; TRBD1 matches at 11 bases. Trimming at V came to 1 base and at J to 5 bases, leaving 6 bases not matched to a gene. Germline V lookup: CDR1 SGHAT, CDR2 FQNNGV. The CDR3 sequence is 16 residues long.

Regarding this clonotype: This may come from a read error, since a much larger clone is one base off. V and J are TRBV20-1 and TRBJ1-3; D ambiguous. Germline-derived CDR1 and CDR2 are DFQATT and SNEGSKA (reference sequence). The V and J ends lost 3 bases and 0 bases respectively, with 6 bases between them. The CDR3 is 13 residues long. CDR3 amino acids: CSASQVSGNTIYF. In DNA, the CDR3 is TGCAGTGCTAGTCAGGTCTCTGGAAACACCATATATTTT.

This clonotype has only a few counts. The CDR3: CASSPLLAGATETQYF. For the CDR3, the DNA is TGTGCCAGCAGCCCCTTACTAGCGGGGGCGACGGAGACCCAGTACTTC. The rearrangement links TRBV7-8 to TRBJ2-5, with 11 bases aligning to TRBD2. CDR1 SGHVS and CDR2 FQNEAQ come from the germline V gene. V was clipped by 5 bases and J by 5 bases; unmatched bases: 10. The CDR3 contains 16 residues.

As regards this clonotype: This likely comes from a read error, as the CDR3 has no conserved phenylalanine or tryptophan at its end. This chain connects TRBV20-1 to TRBJ2-7; 7 bases align to TRBD2. The CDR3 is 17 residues long. Per the germline V gene, CDR1 is DFQATT and CDR2 is SNEGSKA (reference sequence). The junction had 14 bases not matched to a gene; V was cut back by 0 bases and J by 3 bases. The CDR3, as DNA: TGCAGTGCTAGAGATCCGATTAACGGCGGGAGTGGCTACGAGCAGTACTCC. Translating gives CSARDPINGGSGYEQYS.